These T cell receptor beta chains were read from a single sample in a study of regulatory T cells in long-lasting Graves disease. A single record per CDR3 protein comes from TCRdb applying MiXCR to the multiplex PCR reads. Here the sample spans 400,000 to 500,000 distinct CDR3 sequences, around a fifth being singletons. The sequencing used peripheral blood mononuclear cells (PBMCs), collected when the disease was refractory, from a patient treated with antithyroid drugs. These receptors all stem from a female donor with Graves disease. CDR3s include the opening cysteine and the closing phenylalanine or tryptophan. A D gene is named only where the DNA matches it firmly. Rows give clone size only sometimes, using once, few, many, or a class for an expanded clone.

>TRBJ2-5|many|-|TRBV7-9
CASSLGPSGETQYF
TGTGCCAGCAGCCTGGGACCGTCCGGGGAGACCCAGTACTTC
>TRBJ2-5|-|-|TRBV5-1
CASSLALTHTETQYF
TGCGCCAGCAGCTTGGCCTTGACACACACCGAGACCCAGTACTTC
>TRBJ1-1|few|-|TRBV6-1
CASSGPSTEAFF
TGTGCCAGCAGCGGACCAAGCACTGAAGCTTTCTTT
>TRBJ1-2|many|-|TRBV28
CASSLPRDILYGYTF
TGTGCCAGCAGCTTGCCACGGGACATACTCTATGGCTACACCTTC
>TRBJ1-5|many|-|TRBV2
CASSEGPLYSNQPQHF
TGTGCCAGCAGTGAAGGTCCGCTTTATAGCAATCAGCCCCAGCATTTT
>TRBJ1-5|-|TRBD1|TRBV20-1
CSARTYRGEQPQHF
TGCAGTGCCAGAACCTACAGGGGTGAGCAGCCCCAGCATTTT
>TRBJ2-5|few|-|TRBV24-1
CATSDSSLKGTQYF
TGTGCCACCAGTGATTCGTCGCTCAAGGGGACCCAGTACTTC
>TRBJ2-7|-|-|TRBV7-9
CASSLDFGNYEQYF
TGTGCCAGCAGCTTAGACTTTGGAAACTACGAGCAGTACTTC
>TRBJ1-1|-|-|TRBV3-1
CASSQFRDMNTEAFF
TGTGCCAGCAGCCAATTCAGAGACATGAACACTGAAGCTTTCTTT
>TRBJ2-7|many|-|TRBV3-1
CASSQAGYEQYF
TGTGCCAGCAGCCAAGCAGGGTACGAGCAGTACTTC
>TRBJ1-5|many|TRBD1|TRBV29-1
CSVVGQGFRQPQHF
TGCAGCGTTGTGGGACAGGGTTTCCGGCAGCCCCAGCATTTT
>TRBJ2-5|-|TRBD1|TRBV9
CASSARQGIQYF
TGTGCCAGCAGCGCCCGACAGGGGATCCAGTACTTC
>TRBJ2-2|many|-|TRBV27
CASSPPPKGLWTGELFF
TGTGCCAGCAGTCCCCCCCCCAAGGGTTTGTGGACCGGGGAGCTGTTTTTT
>TRBJ2-5|many|TRBD1|TRBV28
CASSPIGDSEETQYF
TGTGCCAGCAGTCCAATCGGGGACAGCGAAGAGACCCAGTACTTC
>TRBJ1-1|few|TRBD1|TRBV19
CASSIRGTGWLNTEAFF
TGTGCCAGTAGTATTCGGGGGACAGGGTGGCTGAACACTGAAGCTTTCTTT
>TRBJ2-7|many|-|TRBV11-1
CASSSYGGGYYEQYF
TGTGCCAGCAGCTCTTACGGCGGAGGGTACTACGAGCAGTACTTC
>TRBJ2-7|-|-|TRBV7-3
CASSLTPAGDRYEQYF
TGTGCCAGCAGCTTAACGCCGGCGGGAGACAGGTACGAGCAGTACTTC
>TRBJ1-3|-|TRBD1|TRBV4-1
CASSQDTGQFFSGNTIYF
TGCGCCAGCAGCCAAGATACGGGACAGTTCTTCTCTGGAAACACCATATATTTT
>TRBJ1-1|-|-|TRBV7-8
CASSHPIHREGASNTEAFF
TGTGCCAGCAGCCACCCTATTCACAGGGAAGGGGCTTCGAACACTGAAGCTTTCTTT
>TRBJ1-2|many|-|TRBV20-1
CSAQNPYGDGYTF
TGCAGTGCTCAAAACCCCTACGGCGATGGCTACACCTTC
>TRBJ2-1|-|-|TRBV12-3/TRBV12-4
CASGVSSYNEQFF
TGTGCCAGCGGGGTAAGCTCCTACAATGAGCAGTTCTTC
>TRBJ2-7|many|TRBD1|TRBV12-3/TRBV12-4
CASMISGTGGHEQYF
TGTGCCAGCATGATCTCCGGGACAGGGGGCCACGAGCAGTACTTC
>TRBJ1-4|few|TRBD1|TRBV11-2
CASSSLTGVGEKLFF
TGTGCCAGCAGCTCGTTGACAGGGGTAGGCGAAAAACTGTTTTTT
>TRBJ1-5|-|TRBD1|TRBV18
CASSGAGGRNQPQHF
TGTGCCAGCTCGGGAGCAGGGGGCCGGAATCAGCCCCAGCATTTT
>TRBJ1-2|many|-|TRBV30
CACLRDGYYGYTF
TGTGCCTGCTTAAGGGACGGCTACTATGGCTACACCTTC